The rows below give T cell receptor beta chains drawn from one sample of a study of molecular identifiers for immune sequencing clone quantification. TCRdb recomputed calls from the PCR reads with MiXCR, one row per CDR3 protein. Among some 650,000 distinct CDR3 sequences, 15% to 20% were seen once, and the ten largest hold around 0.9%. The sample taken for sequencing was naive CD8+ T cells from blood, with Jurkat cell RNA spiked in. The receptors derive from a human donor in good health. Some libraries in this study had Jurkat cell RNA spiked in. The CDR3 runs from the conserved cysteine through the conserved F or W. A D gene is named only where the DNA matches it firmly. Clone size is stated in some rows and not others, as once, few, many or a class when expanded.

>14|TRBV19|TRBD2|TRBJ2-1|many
TGTGCCAGTACCAAACTAGCGGGGGACCCTGAGCAGTTCTTC
CASTKLAGDPEQFF
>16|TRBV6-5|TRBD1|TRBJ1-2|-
TGTGCCAGCAGTTACTCTGCGGCGGACAGGGCCAATGGCTACACCTTC
CASSYSAADRANGYTF
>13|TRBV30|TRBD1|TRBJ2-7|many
TGTGCCTGGAGTGTAGACAGGGGCGACGAGCAGTACTTC
CAWSVDRGDEQYF
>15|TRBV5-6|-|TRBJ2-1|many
TGTGCCAGCAGCCCCACAGGGTTCCCCTACAATGAGCAGTTCTTC
CASSPTGFPYNEQFF
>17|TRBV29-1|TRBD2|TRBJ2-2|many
TGCAGCGTTGAGTGGGGGACTAGCGGGAGGTACACCGGGGAGCTGTTTTTT
CSVEWGTSGRYTGELFF
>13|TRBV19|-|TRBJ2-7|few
TGTGCCACCTCGCCGGGACATCTCTACGAGCAGTACTTC
CATSPGHLYEQYF
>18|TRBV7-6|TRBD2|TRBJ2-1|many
TGTGCCAGCAGCCAACTAGCGGGGGGGCCGAGCTCCTACAATGAGCAGTTCTTC
CASSQLAGGPSSYNEQFF
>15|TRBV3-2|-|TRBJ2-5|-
TGTGCCAGCAGCCATTTGTGGCGGGAGTTAGAGACCCAGTACTTC
CASSHLWRELETQYF
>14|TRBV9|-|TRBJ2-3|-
TGTGCCAGCAGCGTAGAGGGGGCGGGGGATACGCAGTATTTT
CASSVEGAGDTQYF
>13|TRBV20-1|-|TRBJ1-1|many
TGCAGTGCTAAGGTTATAGTGAACACTGAAGCTTTCTTT
CSAKVIVNTEAFF
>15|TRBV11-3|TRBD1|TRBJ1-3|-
TGTGCCAGCAGCGACGGGACAGCCTCTGGAGACACCATATATTTT
CASSDGTASGDTIYF
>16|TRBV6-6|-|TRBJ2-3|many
TGTGCCAGCAACCACCCCTGGGGCCGTTGGGCAGATACGCAGTATTTT
CASNHPWGRWADTQYF
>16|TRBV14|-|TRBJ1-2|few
TGTGCCAGCAGCCAAGCGGGGTTAGGGATGCCCGGCGGCTACACCTTC
CASSQAGLGMPGGYTF
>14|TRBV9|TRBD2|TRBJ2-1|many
TGTGCCAGCGCCCCGAGACTAGCGTGGAATGAGCAGTTCTTC
CASAPRLAWNEQFF
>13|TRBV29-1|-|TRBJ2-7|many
TGCAGCGTTGAAACAGGGAACCCCTACGAGCAGTACTTC
CSVETGNPYEQYF
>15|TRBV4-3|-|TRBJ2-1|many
TGCGCCAGCAGCCAAGATGCCCTCGCGGGGCTTGAGCAGTTCTTC
CASSQDALAGLEQFF
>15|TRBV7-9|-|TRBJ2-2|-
TGTGCCAGCAGCTACCACAGGGGAGGTACCGGGGAGCTGTTTTTT
CASSYHRGGTGELFF
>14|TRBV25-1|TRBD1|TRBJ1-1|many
TGTGCCAGCAGTGCCCGGGACAGAAACACTGAAGCTTTCTTT
CASSARDRNTEAFF
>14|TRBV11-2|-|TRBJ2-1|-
TGTGCCAGCAGCTTGCACGGGGGTACTAGTGAGCAGTTCTTC
CASSLHGGTSEQFF
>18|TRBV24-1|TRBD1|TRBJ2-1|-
TGTGCCACCAGTGATTGGGGGACAGCGGTATACCCCTACAATGAGCAGTTCTTC
CATSDWGTAVYPYNEQFF
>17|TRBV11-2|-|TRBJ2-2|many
TGTGCCAGCAGCTTAGAGTACACTAGCTTGAACACCGGGGAGCTGTTTTTT
CASSLEYTSLNTGELFF
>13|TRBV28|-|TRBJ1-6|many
TGTGCCAGCAGTGGCAGGAGCAATTCACCCCTCCACTTT
CASSGRSNSPLHF
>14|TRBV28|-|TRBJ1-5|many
TGTGCCAGCAGCTTACACCGGAGAAATCAGCCCCAGCATTTT
CASSLHRRNQPQHF
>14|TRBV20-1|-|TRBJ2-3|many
TGCAGTGCCCGTGAGTGGCGGGGTACAGATACGCAGTATTTT
CSAREWRGTDTQYF
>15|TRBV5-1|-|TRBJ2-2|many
TGCGCCAGCAGCTTGCTAGAGGGTCCCACCGGGGAGCTGTTTTTT
CASSLLEGPTGELFF
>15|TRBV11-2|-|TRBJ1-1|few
TGTGCCAGCAGCTTAGGATTGTCACCCAACACTGAAGCTTTCTTT
CASSLGLSPNTEAFF
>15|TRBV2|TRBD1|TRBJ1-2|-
TGTGCCAGCAAAAACAAGGGACAGGACTACTATGGCTACACCTTC
CASKNKGQDYYGYTF
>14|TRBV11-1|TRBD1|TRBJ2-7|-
TGTGCCAGCAGTACGGGACAGGGGACGTACGAGCAGTGCTTC
CASSTGQGTYEQCF
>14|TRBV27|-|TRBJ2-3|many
TGTGCCAGCAGTTTAATCCCTAGCACAGATACGCAGTATTTT
CASSLIPSTDTQYF
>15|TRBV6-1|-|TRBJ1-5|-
TGTGCCAGCAGGGGGGAGCACCATAGCAATCAGCCCCAGCATTTT
CASRGEHHSNQPQHF
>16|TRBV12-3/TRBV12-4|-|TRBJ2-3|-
TGTGCCAGCGGGACGCAGGGCCATTCTCACACAGATACGCAGTATTTT
CASGTQGHSHTDTQYF
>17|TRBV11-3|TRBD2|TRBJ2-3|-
TGTGCCAGCAGCTCCGGGGGCTCGGGAGGGGATTCAGATACGCAGTATTTT
CASSSGGSGGDSDTQYF
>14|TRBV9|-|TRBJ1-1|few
TGTGCCAGCAGCCCAGGGGACATGAACACTGAAGCTTTCTTT
CASSPGDMNTEAFF
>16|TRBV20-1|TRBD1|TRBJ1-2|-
TGCAGTGCTAGACCCCTGTTGGACAGGGGCTCCTGTGGCTACACCTTC
CSARPLLDRGSCGYTF
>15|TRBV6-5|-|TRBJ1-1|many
TGTGCCAGCAGTTACTCGGGGGGAGTGAACACTGAAGCTTTCTTT
CASSYSGGVNTEAFF
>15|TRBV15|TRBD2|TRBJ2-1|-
TGTGCCACCAGCGAGCGACTAGCAGTCTACAATGAGCAGTTCTTC
CATSERLAVYNEQFF
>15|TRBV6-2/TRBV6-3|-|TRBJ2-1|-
TGTGCCAGCAGTGGAGGGGCCAGGGGGTACATAGGGCAGTTCTTC
CASSGGARGYIGQFF
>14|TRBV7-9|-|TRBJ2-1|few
TGTGCCAGCAGCCCGACTAGGGACTCCAATGAGCAGTTCTTC
CASSPTRDSNEQFF
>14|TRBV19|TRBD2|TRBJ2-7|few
TGTGCCACCTCAGTGGCTAGCGGCCACTACGAGCAGTACTTC
CATSVASGHYEQYF
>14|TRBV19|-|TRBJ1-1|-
TGTGCCAGTAAGACGGTCGGCGGGAACACTGAAGCTTTCTTT
CASKTVGGNTEAFF
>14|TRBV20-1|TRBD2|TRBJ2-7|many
TGCAGTGCTACTCTAGCGGGGAGGGCCTACGAGCAGTACTTC
CSATLAGRAYEQYF
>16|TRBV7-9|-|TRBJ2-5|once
TGTGCCAGCAGCTTCAAGTTTTCCGGGAACCAAGAGACCCATTACTTC
CASSFKFSGNQETHYF
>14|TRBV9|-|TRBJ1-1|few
TGTGCCAGCAGCGTAGATTGGGGGGGAACTGAAGCTTTCTTT
CASSVDWGGTEAFF
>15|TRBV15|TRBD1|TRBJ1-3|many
TGTGCCACCAGCAGATTGGGGGACAGTGGAAACACCATATATTTT
CATSRLGDSGNTIYF
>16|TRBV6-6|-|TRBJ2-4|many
TGTGCCAGCAGTTACTCAGCCCAGAGAGCCAAAAACATTCAGTACTTC
CASSYSAQRAKNIQYF
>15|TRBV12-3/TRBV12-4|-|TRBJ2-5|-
TGTGCCAGCAGTCTTGAGGCCTGGGGTCTGGAGACCCAGTACTTC
CASSLEAWGLETQYF
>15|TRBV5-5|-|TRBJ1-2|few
TGTGCCAGCAGCTTGGAACCGGGGACCAACTATGGCTACACCTTC
CASSLEPGTNYGYTF
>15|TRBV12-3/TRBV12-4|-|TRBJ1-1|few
TGTGCCAGCAGAACAATGGATTACCTCGACACTGAAGCTTTCTTT
CASRTMDYLDTEAFF